This is a list of T cell receptor beta chains from one sample in a study of T cells in Graves' hyperthyroidism and ophthalmopathy. TCRdb itself ran the multiplex PCR reads through MiXCR, one entry per CDR3 protein. This table has approximately 640,000 distinct CDR3 sequences, 45% appearing once. The specimen was peripheral blood or thyroid tissue (not recorded which). The source of these receptors is an adult man with Graves' disease, either hyperthyroidism or ophthalmopathy (not recorded which). Each CDR3 is given without its conserved first and last residue. Each record gives: V gene, clone size, J gene, CDR3 protein. Clone size is stated in some rows and not others, as once, few, many or a class when expanded.

v_call: TRBV5-4
clone_size: -
j_call: TRBJ2-2
cdr3_aa: ASSMDNTGARSGELF

v_call: TRBV11-1
clone_size: -
j_call: TRBJ1-2
cdr3_aa: ASSSYRGSPYGYT

v_call: TRBV7-2
clone_size: -
j_call: TRBJ2-5
cdr3_aa: ASSPTWAQETQY

v_call: TRBV25-1
clone_size: -
j_call: -
cdr3_aa: ASSEWASGSVADEQF

v_call: TRBV29-1
clone_size: -
j_call: TRBJ1-6
cdr3_aa: SVGPAVSYNSPLH

v_call: TRBV6-6
clone_size: many
j_call: TRBJ2-7
cdr3_aa: ASSYRGEQY

v_call: TRBV29-1
clone_size: -
j_call: TRBJ1-2
cdr3_aa: SVVRDRGLSAYGYT

v_call: TRBV5-1
clone_size: many
j_call: TRBJ1-6
cdr3_aa: ASSQDSSVPSPLH

v_call: TRBV11-1
clone_size: few
j_call: TRBJ2-7
cdr3_aa: ASSQKPDYSYEQY

v_call: TRBV24-1
clone_size: few
j_call: TRBJ1-4
cdr3_aa: ATGDSATNEKLF

v_call: TRBV10-3
clone_size: many
j_call: TRBJ1-1
cdr3_aa: AISESSGNTEAF

v_call: TRBV20-1
clone_size: -
j_call: TRBJ1-2
cdr3_aa: SVSTENYGYT

v_call: TRBV24-1
clone_size: -
j_call: TRBJ2-5
cdr3_aa: ATSQDRGNQPQY

v_call: TRBV6-1
clone_size: few
j_call: TRBJ1-2
cdr3_aa: ASSEQGMGGYT

v_call: TRBV24-1
clone_size: -
j_call: TRBJ1-1
cdr3_aa: ATSEGSGTEAF

v_call: TRBV7-9
clone_size: -
j_call: TRBJ1-1
cdr3_aa: ASSLPSDRDGTEAF

v_call: TRBV5-1
clone_size: -
j_call: TRBJ1-2
cdr3_aa: ASRTTVTNYGYT

v_call: TRBV7-2
clone_size: -
j_call: TRBJ1-1
cdr3_aa: ASSLTQRNTEAF

v_call: TRBV10-3
clone_size: once
j_call: TRBJ2-5
cdr3_aa: AISELVGSGETQY

v_call: TRBV7-9
clone_size: -
j_call: TRBJ1-1
cdr3_aa: ASSGDRGGDTEAF

v_call: TRBV2
clone_size: -
j_call: TRBJ2-5
cdr3_aa: ASSYSSYVTQY

v_call: TRBV20-1
clone_size: many
j_call: TRBJ1-5
cdr3_aa: SATDGSNQPQH

v_call: TRBV10-3
clone_size: -
j_call: TRBJ2-5
cdr3_aa: APIAGGSLRETQY

v_call: TRBV7-2
clone_size: -
j_call: TRBJ1-3
cdr3_aa: ASSLDNSRGGTIY

v_call: TRBV6-6
clone_size: many
j_call: TRBJ2-5
cdr3_aa: ASKTEETQY

v_call: TRBV29-1
clone_size: -
j_call: TRBJ1-2
cdr3_aa: SQGQGRNYGYT

v_call: TRBV14
clone_size: -
j_call: TRBJ1-5
cdr3_aa: ASSPGQGGTNQPQH

v_call: TRBV5-8
clone_size: many
j_call: TRBJ1-6
cdr3_aa: ASSLGGVDSPLH

v_call: TRBV7-8
clone_size: -
j_call: TRBJ2-7
cdr3_aa: ASSSGFGAGERNEQY

v_call: TRBV20-1
clone_size: few
j_call: TRBJ2-7
cdr3_aa: SARGPAGTSSYEQY

v_call: TRBV29-1
clone_size: -
j_call: TRBJ2-7
cdr3_aa: SVERGGVGSYEQY

v_call: TRBV29-1
clone_size: -
j_call: TRBJ1-1
cdr3_aa: SVESGTGPPEAF

v_call: TRBV7-6
clone_size: -
j_call: TRBJ2-1
cdr3_aa: ASSWGLAGGYNEQF

v_call: TRBV7-6
clone_size: few
j_call: TRBJ1-4
cdr3_aa: ASSQGDRRNLF

v_call: TRBV2
clone_size: -
j_call: TRBJ1-2
cdr3_aa: ASSPSRNYGYT

v_call: TRBV10-3
clone_size: -
j_call: TRBJ1-4
cdr3_aa: AISKREEGEENEKLF

v_call: TRBV6-1
clone_size: -
j_call: TRBJ2-2
cdr3_aa: ASRLSGELF

v_call: TRBV20-1
clone_size: -
j_call: TRBJ1-3
cdr3_aa: SASIAVTGNTIY

v_call: TRBV12-3/TRBV12-4
clone_size: many
j_call: TRBJ2-7
cdr3_aa: ASSATAYEQY

v_call: TRBV2
clone_size: many
j_call: TRBJ2-5
cdr3_aa: ASSERGLKETQY

v_call: TRBV7-9
clone_size: few
j_call: TRBJ2-7
cdr3_aa: ASSLHSGRGYEQY

v_call: TRBV6-5
clone_size: once
j_call: TRBJ1-1
cdr3_aa: AGRTRQGAAF

v_call: TRBV19
clone_size: many
j_call: TRBJ1-3
cdr3_aa: ASSIAGPSGNTIY

v_call: TRBV5-1
clone_size: -
j_call: TRBJ2-7
cdr3_aa: ASSPQTGNEQY

v_call: TRBV20-1
clone_size: few
j_call: TRBJ1-5
cdr3_aa: SANRDRANAQH

v_call: TRBV10-3
clone_size: many
j_call: TRBJ1-2
cdr3_aa: AISESSIPYGYT

v_call: TRBV7-8
clone_size: few
j_call: TRBJ2-2
cdr3_aa: ASSSLVANTGELF

v_call: TRBV20-1
clone_size: -
j_call: TRBJ1-2
cdr3_aa: SAPTENYGYT

v_call: TRBV2
clone_size: few
j_call: TRBJ2-5
cdr3_aa: ASRPSGSRRGQETQY

v_call: TRBV20-1
clone_size: many
j_call: TRBJ2-7
cdr3_aa: SAWVPSSYEQY

v_call: TRBV12-3/TRBV12-4
clone_size: few
j_call: TRBJ2-7
cdr3_aa: ASNPAGTAYEQY

v_call: TRBV24-1
clone_size: many
j_call: TRBJ1-2
cdr3_aa: ATSDTGQDAYGYT

v_call: TRBV14
clone_size: -
j_call: TRBJ2-5
cdr3_aa: ASSRGIEETQY

v_call: TRBV12-3/TRBV12-4
clone_size: few
j_call: TRBJ1-6
cdr3_aa: ASYGGAYNSPLH